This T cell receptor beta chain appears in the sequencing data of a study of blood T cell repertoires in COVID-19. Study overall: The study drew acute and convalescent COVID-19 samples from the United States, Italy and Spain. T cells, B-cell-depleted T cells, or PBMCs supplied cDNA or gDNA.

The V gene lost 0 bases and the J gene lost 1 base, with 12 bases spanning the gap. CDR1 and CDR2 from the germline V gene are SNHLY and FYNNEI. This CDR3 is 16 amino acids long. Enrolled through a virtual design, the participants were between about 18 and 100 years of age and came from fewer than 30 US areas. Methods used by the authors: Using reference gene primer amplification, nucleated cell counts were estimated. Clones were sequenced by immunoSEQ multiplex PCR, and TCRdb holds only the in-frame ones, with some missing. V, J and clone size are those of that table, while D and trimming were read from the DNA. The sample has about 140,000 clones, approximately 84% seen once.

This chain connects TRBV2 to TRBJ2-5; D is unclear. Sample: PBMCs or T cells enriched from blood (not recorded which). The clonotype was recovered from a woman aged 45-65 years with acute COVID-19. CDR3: CASSEAYHAFQETQYF. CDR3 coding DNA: TGTGCCAGCAGTGAAGCGTATCATGCGTTCCAAGAGACCCAGTACTTC.